Detailed here is one T cell receptor beta chain. No antigen is known for it. These data come from a study of CD8 T cells in ankylosing spondylitis. The authors made TCR beta libraries by quantitative 5'-RACE with molecular barcodes. One entry per CDR3 protein results from TCRdb running MiXCR on the 5' RACE reads. The sample carries 84,000 or so distinct CDR3 sequences, around 25% recorded once. General observations from the study: The authors reported significant enrichment of disease-linked clones in matched ankylosing spondylitis synovial fluid. Peripheral blood samples showed relatively rare disease-linked clones, and these clones were CD8+. Both synovial fluid and blood in reactive arthritis had previously been reported to carry some motif variants.

V lost 7 bases to trimming and J lost 0 bases, with 12 bases between them. Germline-derived CDR1 and CDR2 are LNHDA and SQIVND (reference sequence). The CDR3 has 14 amino acids. This sequence joins TRBV19 and TRBJ1-2, with D possibly being TRBD1 (6 bases). This sequence originates from a male donor with ankylosing spondylitis or in good health (not recorded which). Sequencing was done on a sample of blood, either unsorted or a sorted T cell fraction (not recorded which). CDR3 region: CASIRTVANYGYTF. CDR3 nucleotides: TGTGCCAGTATCCGGACAGTGGCTAACTATGGCTACACCTTC. The full variable domain, completed using reference TRBV19 and TRBJ1-2, is DGGITQSPKYLFRKEGQNVTLSCEQNLNHDAMYWYRQDPGQGLRLIYYSQIVNDFQKGDIAEGYSVSREKKESFPLTVTSAQKNPTAFYLCASIRTVANYGYTFGSGTRLTVV.